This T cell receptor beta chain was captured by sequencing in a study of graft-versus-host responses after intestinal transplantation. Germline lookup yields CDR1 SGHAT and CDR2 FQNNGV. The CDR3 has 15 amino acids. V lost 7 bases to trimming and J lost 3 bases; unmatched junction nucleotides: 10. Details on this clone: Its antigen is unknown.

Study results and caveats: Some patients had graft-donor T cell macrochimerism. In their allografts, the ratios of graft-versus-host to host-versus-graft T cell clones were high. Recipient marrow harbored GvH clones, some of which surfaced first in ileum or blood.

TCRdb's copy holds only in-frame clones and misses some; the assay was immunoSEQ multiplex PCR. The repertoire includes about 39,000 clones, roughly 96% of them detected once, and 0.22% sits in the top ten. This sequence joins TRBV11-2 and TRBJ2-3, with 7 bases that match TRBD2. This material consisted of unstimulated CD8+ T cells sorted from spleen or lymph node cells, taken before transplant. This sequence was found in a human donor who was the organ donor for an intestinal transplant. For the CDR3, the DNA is TGTGCCAGCAAACTTACTGGACTAGGGACAGATACGCAGTATTTT. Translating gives CASKLTGLGTDTQYF.